This entry describes one T cell receptor beta chain. Taking its sample share into account, this clonotype is medium-sized (0.01 to 0.1%). Its binding antigen is unknown. No clone much larger than this one lies a single base away; base qualities are absent. The TCR beta CDR3 region was amplified with a multiplex PCR system, in which a first round of roughly 10 cycles was run using 32 V-gene forward and 13 J-gene reverse primers. The first PCR round used a QIAGEN Multiplex PCR Kit, and the primer sequences were filed in Chinese patent CN105087789A. A second PCR round added Illumina universal primers using the Phusion High-Fidelity PCR Kit. TCR libraries were paired-end sequenced at 151 bp read length on the Illumina HiSeq X Ten platform. On the study's bioinformatics: Reads without multiplex PCR primers were removed using Cutadapt, read pairs were merged using PEAR, and CDR3 regions were called using MiXCR with default settings. Shannon entropy measured repertoire diversity, and clonality was calculated as one minus the Shannon entropy divided by the ln of the count of productive unique sequences. A clonotype counted as a dominant or high-frequency T-cell clone when its frequency was 0.5% or higher. TCRdb reran the public reads through fastp at Q25 and MiXCR, keeping productive beta chains. Rows with one shared CDR3 protein collapse into an entry with the most common genes and DNA. The V and J calls shown here were made by TCRdb, not taken from the authors' results. This sample is represented by around 9,200 distinct CDR3 sequences; 25% to 40% of them were singletons. 11% of the sample is held by the ten biggest clonotypes.

This entry is derived from a study of immune heterogeneity within non-small cell lung tumors (dated by TCRdb to the late 2010s). Describing the broader study: By histology, the tumors were a few squamous cell carcinomas, about nine non-squamous carcinomas and 1 tumor not otherwise specified. The study combined whole-exome sequencing, RNA-seq and TCR beta repertoire sequencing of multiple spatially distinct regions from each NSCLC tumor to examine intratumoral immune heterogeneity. Neoantigen binding to each patient's HLA alleles was predicted with netMHCpan-3.0 for mutant peptides of 8 to 11 amino acids. TCR repertoires were analyzed from approximately 58 tumor loci of about 15 patients, while transcriptome data covered only roughly 40 loci from roughly 12 patients.

Genomic DNA was extracted from bulk tumor tissue and used as the TCR template, and approximately 600 ng gDNA was amplified per sample. During surgery, multiple biopsies were taken from each primary tumor, with sampling sites spaced as far apart as possible within the tumor mass. The study cohort was described as untreated, and patients were newly diagnosed NSCLC cases undergoing curative surgery. The samples came from 15 or so patients with newly diagnosed non-small cell lung cancer who were having surgery intended to be curative. A couple of independent pathologists reviewed the resected tumor masses. Sequencing was performed only on DNA and RNA samples of high quality. What the work shows at the level of the full study, not this receptor alone: Identical dominant CDR3B clonotypes recurred across loci within a patient, yet different tumor locations also harbored unique high-frequency clones. A statistically significant but moderate positive correlation (R around 0.35) was observed between local T-cell repertoire clonality and local tumor mutational burden. For the most part, high-frequency TCR beta clonotypes differed from one individual patient to another.

Sequencing used lung tumor tissue. The TCR was taken from a man in his fifties or sixties with non-small cell lung cancer.

Read as DNA, the sequence is TGTGCCAGCAGTTTCACCTCGGGCCTCAAGAACTATGGCTACACCTTC. Translated, this is CASSFTSGLKNYGYTF. The sequence links TRBV6-1 to TRBJ1-2; there is no confident call for the D gene. The germline V gene gives CDR1 as MNHNS and CDR2 as SASEGT. The CDR3 measures 16 amino acids from cysteine to phenylalanine. The read is trimmed to its CDR3 DNA, 48 bases read in frame from base 1. V was cut back by 5 bases and J by 2 bases, leaving a gap of 18 bases between them.